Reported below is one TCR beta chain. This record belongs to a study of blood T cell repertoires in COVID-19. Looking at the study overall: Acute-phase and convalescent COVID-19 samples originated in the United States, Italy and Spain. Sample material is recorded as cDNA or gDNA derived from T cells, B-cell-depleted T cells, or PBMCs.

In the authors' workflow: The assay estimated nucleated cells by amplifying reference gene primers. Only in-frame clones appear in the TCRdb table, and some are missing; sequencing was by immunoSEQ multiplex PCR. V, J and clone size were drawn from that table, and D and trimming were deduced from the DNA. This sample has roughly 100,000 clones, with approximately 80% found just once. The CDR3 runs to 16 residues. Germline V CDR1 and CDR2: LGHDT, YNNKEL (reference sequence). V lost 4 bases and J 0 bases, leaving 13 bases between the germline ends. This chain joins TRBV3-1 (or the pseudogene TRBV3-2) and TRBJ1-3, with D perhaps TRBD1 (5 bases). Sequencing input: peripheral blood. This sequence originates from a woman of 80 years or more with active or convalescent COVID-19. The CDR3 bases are TGTGCCAGCAGCCGAGCTACAGGTAGCTCTGGAAACACCATATATTTT. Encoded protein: CASSRATGSSGNTIYF.